Following are 32 T cell receptor beta chains from one sample sequenced in a study of read filtering for tumor transcriptome and immune sequencing. This library used roughly 400 ng RNA and molecular barcoded adaptors spanning alpha/delta and beta/gamma chains. TCRdb reprocessed the reads via MiXCR and lists one record per CDR3 protein. In the table there are about 58,000 distinct CDR3 sequences, approximately 13% of which are singletons. Input material: a population of CD138-negative cells sorted from bone marrow. The receptors stem from a donor older than 35 with multiple myeloma.

This clonotype was counted ten times or more. V usage is TRBV2 and J usage is TRBJ2-2; no definite D call. Germline CDR1 is SNHLY and CDR2 is FYNNEI. The CDR3 is 12 residues long. V was trimmed by 9 bases and J by 5 bases, leaving 10 bases between them. The CDR3 nucleotides read TGTGCCAGGAATCTAGGGACCGGGGAGCTGTTTTTT. Its translation: CARNLGTGELFF.

The CDR3 DNA follows: TGTGCCAGCAGCTTACAGGGGGCGTTGGGAGGGACTGAAGCTTTCTTT. It is translated as CASSLQGALGGTEAFF. The chain recombines TRBV7-9 with TRBJ1-1, with 8 nucleotides matching TRBD1. Germline V gene sequence: CDR1 SEHNR, CDR2 FQNEAQ (reference sequence). The CDR3 runs 16 residues. J was trimmed by 5 bases and V by 2 bases; bases with no gene match: 10.

Details on this clonotype: The junction and the germline gene differ at one end; a read error may be behind it. The chain links TRBV5-1 to TRBJ1-4; possible D gene TRBD1, 6 bases. Looked up from germline, CDR1 is SGHRS and CDR2 is YFSETQ. The CDR3 is made up of 15 amino acids. Here the CDR3 DNA reads TGCGCCAGCAGCTTGGGGACAGCGTCCGATGAAAGACTGTTTTTT. Amino acids: CASSLGTASDERLFF.

This clonotype has a count of ten or more. V usage is TRBV5-1 and J usage is TRBJ2-2; TRBD1 is a possible D gene (6 bases). Germline assignment: CDR1 SGHRS and CDR2 YFSETQ. The V gene lost 1 base and the J gene lost 0 bases, with 10 bases spanning the gap. CDR3 size: 16 residues. The CDR3 here is CASSLLSGANTGELFF. The CDR3 DNA follows: TGCGCCAGCAGCTTGTTATCAGGGGCGAACACCGGGGAGCTGTTTTTT.

This clonotype was recorded a few times. The chain links TRBV18 to TRBJ2-7; tentative D call: TRBD1 (5 bases). V was trimmed by 3 bases and J by 3 bases, leaving 9 bases between them. This CDR3 has 13 amino acids. Germline V gene sequence: CDR1 KGHSH, CDR2 LQKENI. The CDR3 coding sequence is TGTGCCAGCTCACCGGGGCAGAACTACGAGCAGTACTTC. This encodes CASSPGQNYEQYF.

This clonotype was seen repeatedly, ten times or more. The chain links TRBV3-1 to TRBJ1-1; the D gene is possibly TRBD1 (6 bases). The CDR3 is 13 residues long. Trimming took 7 bases from V and 6 from J, leaving 15 bases between them. Germline CDR1 is LGHDT and CDR2 is YNNKEL (reference sequence). The CDR3 loop is CASNLKGGSEAFF. CDR3 DNA sequence: TGTGCCAGCAACCTAAAGGGGGGGTCTGAAGCTTTCTTT.

The table lists this clonotype with many counts. This chain connects TRBV20-1 to TRBJ2-2; 7 bases map to TRBD1. V lost 3 bases, J lost 1 base, and 2 bases stayed unmatched. Germline CDR1 DFQATT, CDR2 SNEGSKA (reference sequence). This CDR3 has 14 residues. CDR3 sequence (DNA): TGCAGTGCTAGGAGACAGGGGAACACCGGGGAGCTGTTTTTT. It encodes CSARRQGNTGELFF.

This clonotype was seen repeatedly, ten times or more. The chain couples TRBV7-9 to TRBJ2-7; no clear D gene. The V end lost 5 bases, the J end lost 0 bases, and 14 bases lay between the germline ends. The V gene's germline CDR1 is SEHNR and CDR2 FQNEAQ (reference sequence). The CDR3 covers 15 residues. DNA of the CDR3: TGTGCCAGCAGCCCCCGGACGTGGAGCTCCTACGAGCAGTACTTC. It encodes CASSPRTWSSYEQYF. The entire variable domain, with the rest obtained from reference TRBV7-9 and TRBJ2-7, is as follows: DTGVSQNPRHKITKRGQNVTFRCDPISEHNRLYWYRQTLGQGPEFLTYFQNEAQLEKSRLLSDRFSAERPKGSFSTLEIQRTEQGDSAMYLCASSPRTWSSYEQYFGPGTRLTVT.

This clonotype showed up many times. This sequence joins TRBV15 and TRBJ2-2, with 7 bases identical to TRBD1. The trim removed 5 bases at V and 3 bases at J, leaving 3 bases unmatched. The CDR3 is made up of 14 amino acids. In germline, CDR1 is LNHNV, CDR2 YYDKDF (reference sequence). The CDR3: CATSGGQYTGELFF. CDR3 DNA sequence: TGTGCCACCAGCGGGGGACAGTACACCGGGGAGCTGTTTTTT.

In its sample, this clonotype was seen many times. The chain is built from TRBV7-9 and TRBJ1-1, with 10 positions matching TRBD1. The J segment lost 1 base and the V segment lost 3 bases, leaving 5 bases of the junction unmatched. Germline V gene data show CDR1 as SEHNR and CDR2 as FQNEAQ (reference sequence). This CDR3 contains 16 residues. CDR3 coding DNA: TGTGCCAGCAGCTTCCTGACAGGGGGCGCGAACACTGAAGCTTTCTTT. Translated: CASSFLTGGANTEAFF.

The table lists this clonotype with many counts. As DNA, the CDR3 is TGTGCCACCCAGCCCCCGGGTGGCTACGAGCAGTACTTC. This codes for CATQPPGGYEQYF. This rearrangement joins TRBV5-4 to TRBJ2-7; D is unresolved. Germline V lookup: CDR1 SGHNT, CDR2 YYREEE (reference sequence). The V gene lost 9 bases and the J gene lost 3 bases, with 16 bases spanning the gap. CDR3 length equals 13 residues.

Note on this clonotype: A much larger clone differs from this one at a single base, so this may be a read error. This rearrangement joins TRBV23-1 to TRBJ2-1; 11 nucleotides align to TRBD2. TRBV23-1 is labeled an ORF, and its function is uncertain. The CDR3 is made up of 19 amino acids. The CDR3 coding sequence is TGCGCCAGCAGTCAATCTGGCCTAGCGGGGGGCTACTCCTGCAATGAGCAGTTCTTC. It encodes CASSQSGLAGGYSCNEQFF.

This clonotype was counted ten times or more. The gene calls are TRBV7-3 and TRBJ1-1; D remains unclear. Germline CDR1 is SGHTA and CDR2 is FQGTGA. Trimming cost V 5 bases and J 1 base, with 5 bases left between them. The CDR3 totals 12 residues. CDR3 DNA sequence: TGTGCCAGCAGCGGTGGGAACACTGAAGCTTTCTTT. Protein: CASSGGNTEAFF.

This clonotype came up many times. This chain joins TRBV6-2 or TRBV6-3 and TRBJ2-7, with 8 nucleotides matching TRBD2. The CDR3 consists of 15 residues. The V and J ends lost 6 bases and 1 base, in that order; junction bases with no gene match: 8. Germline CDR1 reads MNHEY; CDR2 reads SVGEGT. In DNA, the CDR3 is TGTGCCAGCAGGATAGCGGGGACTACTTCCTACGAGCAGTACTTC. Its translation: CASRIAGTTSYEQYF.

At least ten counts were recorded for this clonotype. The chain is built from TRBV19 and TRBJ2-5; D is perhaps TRBD2 (5 bases). Germline CDR1 LNHDA, CDR2 SQIVND (reference sequence). V was shortened by 1 base and J by 4 bases, with 13 bases between the two germline ends. This CDR3 spans 15 amino acids. The DNA of the CDR3 is TGTGCCAGTAGTATAGCCAGCCACCGGGGAGAGACCCAGTACTTC. This gives the protein CASSIASHRGETQYF.

This clonotype was seen many times. The rearrangement joins TRBV11-2 to TRBJ1-4; D might be TRBD1 (5 bases). In germline, CDR1 is SGHAT, CDR2 FQNNGV. CDR3 length: 18 amino acids. Trimming stripped 0 bases from V and 0 bases from J, with 14 bases between. This CDR3 reads CASSLDRAGGATNEKLFF. In DNA form, the CDR3 reads TGTGCCAGCAGCTTAGACAGGGCGGGTGGGGCAACTAATGAAAAACTGTTTTTT.

This clonotype has at least ten counts. The chain joins TRBV7-8 to TRBJ1-4; 7 bases line up with TRBD1. The germline CDR1 and CDR2 sequences are SGHVS and FQNEAQ. V dropped 5 bases and J dropped 8; count of bases not matched to a gene: 8. The CDR3 totals 14 residues. The CDR3: CASSTRGGFEKLFF. The CDR3 DNA sequence: TGTGCCAGCAGCACCAGGGGGGGTTTCGAAAAACTGTTTTTT.

This clonotype turned up a few times. Given a much more abundant clone one base away, this may be a read error. The V gene is TRBV14, the J gene TRBJ2-6, with 7 nucleotides matching TRBD1. Germline V lookup: CDR1 SGHDN, CDR2 FVKESK. This CDR3 is 19 amino acids long. CDR3 amino acids: CASSQLQGQKSSGANALTF. CDR3 DNA sequence: TGTGCCAGCAGCCAGCTGCAGGGACAGAAGAGCTCTGGGGCCAACGCCCTGACTTTC.

This clonotype was detected many times. The rearrangement links TRBV25-1 to TRBJ2-1; TRBD2 matches 10 bases. Germline values: CDR1 MGHDK, CDR2 SYGVNS. CDR3 length: 18 residues. J gave up 2 bases and V 9 bases, and 16 bases lay outside the gene matches. CDR3 DNA: TGTGCCAGAGTAGCGGGGGGCCTGAACCATACTACCTACAATGAGCAGTTCTTC. This encodes CARVAGGLNHTTYNEQFF.

Turning to this clonotype: One end of the junction fails to match germline, which may point to a read error. V and J are TRBV6-1 and TRBJ1-4, with D perhaps TRBD1 (5 bases). The CDR3 runs to 14 residues. Germline loops: CDR1 MNHNS, CDR2 SASEGT. CDR3: CASSESGRTEKLSF. CDR3 sequence (DNA): TGTGCCAGCAGTGAGTCGGGGCGGACGGAAAAACTGTCTTTT.

This clonotype appeared many times. This chain links TRBV5-1 with TRBJ1-5; TRBD1 matches at 9 bases. The germline gives CDR1 SGHRS, CDR2 YFSETQ. This CDR3 contains 15 residues. Losses at the gene ends were 3 bases for V and 2 bases for J; bases not matched to a gene: 3. The chain's CDR3 is CASSSGDRGNQPQHF. CDR3 coding DNA: TGCGCCAGCAGCTCCGGGGACAGGGGCAATCAGCCCCAGCATTTT.

To note about this clonotype: This sequence may be a read error, since a much larger clone differs from it by one base. This chain connects TRBV7-3 to TRBJ2-1; no reliable D call. This CDR3 is 13 amino acids long. Germline V CDR1 and CDR2: SGHTA, FQGTGA. The CDR3 coding sequence is TGTGCCAGCAGCTTAGCCTCCAACAATGAGCAGTTCTTC. Its translation: CASSLASNNEQFF.

This clonotype was seen a handful of times. The chain links TRBV19 to TRBJ1-5; 8 bases align to TRBD1. CDR1 and CDR2 from the germline V gene are LNHDA and SQIVND (reference sequence). J gave up 7 bases and V 4 bases, and 3 bases lay outside the gene matches. CDR3 length: 13 residues. The CDR3 loop reads CASSTGQGQPQHF. Here the CDR3 DNA reads TGTGCCAGTAGTACCGGACAGGGCCAGCCCCAGCATTTT. The variable domain in full, with the rest retrieved from reference TRBV19 and TRBJ1-5, is DGGITQSPKYLFRKEGQNVTLSCEQNLNHDAMYWYRQDPGQGLRLIYYSQIVNDFQKGDIAEGYSVSREKKESFPLTVTSAQKNPTAFYLCASSTGQGQPQHFGDGTRLSIL.

This clonotype has at least ten counts. The chain employs TRBV6-1 and TRBJ2-7; D not certain. Trimming shortened V by 10 bases and J by 2 bases, and 15 bases separated the two germline ends. CDR1 is MNHNS, CDR2 SASEGT, per germline. CDR3 length: 13 residues. This chain's CDR3 is CATQNTEPYEQYF. DNA for the CDR3: TGTGCCACACAAAACACCGAACCCTACGAGCAGTACTTC.

The CDR3 nucleotides are TGTGCCAGCAGTTTAGTAAGGGACACTGAAGCTTTCTTT. This gives the protein CASSLVRDTEAFF. The V and J genes are TRBV12-3 or TRBV12-4 and TRBJ1-1; D not certain. Trimming pared 1 base from V and 3 bases from J, leaving 6 bases between. CDR3 length: 13 residues.

This clonotype was found once. A single base separates this from a much larger clone, so it may be a read error. V is TRBV4-1 and J is TRBJ1-3; D might be TRBD1 (6 bases). CDR3 length equals 17 residues. Germline lookup yields CDR1 MGHRA and CDR2 YSYEKL. DNA of the CDR3: TGCGCCGGCAGCCAAGATTCGTACAGGGTCCTCGGAAACACCATATATTTT. This translates into CAGSQDSYRVLGNTIYF.

This clonotype was detected many times. The CDR3 region is CASSQTVERTQHF. CDR3 sequence (DNA): TGCGCCAGCAGCCAAACAGTAGAAAGGACCCAGCATTTT. This chain uses TRBV4-1 with TRBJ1-5; no clear D gene. V was cut by 2 bases and J by 11 bases, with 13 bases left in between. CDR3 size: 13 residues. Germline CDR1 MGHRA, CDR2 YSYEKL.

The sample holds a few counts of this clonotype. This may arise from a read error, as a much more abundant clone is one base away. J is TRBJ2-1 and V is TRBV15, with D hard to call. In germline, CDR1 is LNHNV, CDR2 YYDKDF (reference sequence). The CDR3 consists of 16 residues. The chain's CDR3 is CATSRGGDPSYNGQFF. The CDR3 nucleotides are TGTGCCACCAGCAGAGGCGGAGACCCGTCCTACAATGGGCAGTTCTTC.

This clonotype was recorded at least ten times. The J gene is TRBJ1-2, the V gene TRBV3-1; unclear D gene. Germline loops: CDR1 LGHDT, CDR2 YNNKEL (reference sequence). This CDR3 region has 12 residues. With 1 base removed from V and 8 bases from J, the gap between germline ends came to 8 bases. The CDR3 nucleotides are TGTGCCAGCAGCCAAGGGAGAGGGGGCTACACCTTC. The encoded protein is CASSQGRGGYTF.

The rearrangement links TRBV19 to TRBJ2-2; tentatively, D is TRBD1 (6 bases). Germline assignment: CDR1 LNHDA and CDR2 SQIVND (reference sequence). The CDR3 has 14 residues. Trimming shortened V by 8 bases and J by 0 bases, and 10 bases separated the two germline ends. The DNA of the CDR3 is TGTGCCAGTTGTTGGGGGCCGAACACCGGGGAGCTGTTTTTT. It is translated as CASCWGPNTGELFF.

This clonotype was seen ten or more times. This chain joins TRBV19 and TRBJ2-1; no firm D call. The CDR3 has 14 amino acids. The V end lost 2 bases, the J end lost 3 bases, and 8 bases lay between the germline ends. In germline, CDR1 is LNHDA, CDR2 SQIVND (reference sequence). CDR3 residues: CASSIRPIYNEQFF. Written as DNA, the CDR3 is TGTGCCAGTAGTATAAGACCTATCTACAATGAGCAGTTCTTC.

This clonotype was counted at least ten times. The V and J genes are TRBV5-1 and TRBJ1-1, with 7 bases that match TRBD1. With V trimmed by 4 bases and J by 12 bases, 9 bases remained unmatched. In germline, CDR1 is SGHRS, CDR2 YFSETQ. The CDR3 runs to 12 residues. CDR3 coding DNA: TGCGCCAGCAGCGGGGAGGACAGGCCGCCTTTCTTT. Encoded protein: CASSGEDRPPFF.